These 20 T cell receptor beta chains originate from one sample sequenced in a study of preoperative IRX-2 immunotherapy in early breast cancer. The repertoire was sequenced with immunoSEQ multiplex PCR; TCRdb's copy has only in-frame clones and lacks some. The data hold 40,000 to 50,000 clones, with approximately 75% observed a single time. Stated treatment: preoperative locoregional IRX-2 cytokine immunotherapy. Sequenced here: tumor tissue, sampled after IRX-2 immunotherapy. The receptors stem from a human donor with breast cancer.

CDR3 protein: CASSFPDRGALYGYTF. The CDR3 coding sequence is TGTGCCAGCAGTTTCCCGGACAGGGGAGCGTTGTATGGCTACACCTTC. This chain connects TRBV28 to TRBJ1-2; TRBD1 aligns across 9 bases. The germline CDR1 and CDR2 sequences are MDHEN and SYDVKM. This CDR3 comprises 16 residues. J lost 5 bases, V lost 3 bases, and 10 bases had no gene match.

This clone was detected once. The chain has TRBV28 and TRBJ2-3; TRBD2 agrees at 12 bases. V shed 4 bases and J 5 bases; nucleotides not matched to a gene: 10. This CDR3 contains 17 residues. The germline CDR1 and CDR2 sequences are MDHEN and SYDVKM. The CDR3 DNA reads as TGTGCCAGCAGTTCGGGACTAGCGGGCCGAAACGTAGATACGCAGTATTTT. Translated, it gives CASSSGLAGRNVDTQYF.

The rearrangement uses TRBV19 and TRBJ1-1; D call uncertain. The CDR3 is 14 residues long. The V gene lost 4 bases and the J gene lost 4 bases, with 13 bases spanning the gap. Germline V CDR1 and CDR2: LNHDA, SQIVND (reference sequence). In DNA form, the CDR3 reads TGTGCCAGTAGTAGTACCTACGGGGTCACTGAAGCTTTCTTT. It specifies CASSSTYGVTEAFF.

This clone was seen just once. CDR3 sequence reads: CASSFIRSGHSPLHF. CDR3 DNA: TGTGCCAGCAGCTTCATTCGGAGTGGTCATTCACCCCTCCACTTT. The chain joins TRBV7-8 to TRBJ1-6; no clear D. This CDR3 has 15 amino acids. Germline-derived CDR1 and CDR2 are SGHVS and FQNEAQ. The germline V and J ends were trimmed by 3 bases and 8 bases, with 14 bases remaining between them.

The chain combines TRBV10-1 with TRBJ1-6, with D unresolved. Germline V gene lookup returns CDR1 WNHNN and CDR2 SYGVQD (reference sequence). With 2 bases removed from V and 4 bases from J, the gap between germline ends came to 3 bases. The CDR3 loop spans 13 amino acids. CDR3 DNA sequence: TGCGCCAGCAGTGAGAGGTATAATTCACCCCTCCACTTT. This sequence encodes CASSERYNSPLHF.

This chain connects TRBV18 to TRBJ2-5; 8 bases agree with TRBD2. The CDR3 runs 14 residues. V was clipped by 5 bases and J by 5 bases; unmatched bases: 7. CDR1 and CDR2 from the germline V gene are KGHSH and LQKENI. The CDR3 here is CASSSSGSGETQYF. The CDR3 DNA reads TGTGCCAGCTCATCCAGCGGGAGTGGGGAGACCCAGTACTTC.

In its sample, this clone was seen once. CDR3 sequence: CASSDAVGALVADTQYF. The DNA for the CDR3 is TGTGCCAGCAGTGACGCCGTGGGTGCCCTCGTGGCAGATACGCAGTATTTT. The chain recombines TRBV6-8 with TRBJ2-3; unclear D gene. Trimming removed 5 bases at V and 4 bases at J, with 22 bases between. Germline CDR1 MNHGY, CDR2 SAAAGT. This CDR3 contains 17 residues.

This clone was observed a handful of times. This sequence joins TRBV11-3 and TRBJ2-2; 7 bases map to TRBD1. V was pared by 4 bases and J by 6 bases, with 8 bases of the junction left unmatched. The V gene's germline CDR1 is SGHNT and CDR2 YENEEA. The CDR3 length is 15 residues. CDR3 protein: CASSSGTDQAGELFF. The DNA for the CDR3 is TGTGCCAGCAGCTCCGGGACAGACCAGGCCGGGGAGCTGTTTTTT.

Concerning this clone: One end of the junction varies from germline; a read error may be responsible. The chain is built from TRBV19 and TRBJ1-5; tentatively, D is TRBD1 (5 bases). The germline V gene has CDR1 LNHDA and CDR2 SQIVND (reference sequence). CDR3 length: 14 amino acids. The CDR3 spells CASSIGAIGQPQHF. In DNA form, the CDR3 reads TGTGCCAGTAGCATAGGGGCAATCGGGCAGCCCCAGCATTTT. The variable domain in full, with the rest retrieved from reference TRBV19 and TRBJ1-5, is DGGITQSPKYLFRKEGQNVTLSCEQNLNHDAMYWYRQDPGQGLRLIYYSQIVNDFQKGDIAEGYSVSREKKESFPLTVTSAQKNPTAFYLCASSIGAIGQPQHFGDGTRLSIL.

The chain is built from TRBV5-1 and TRBJ2-5, with D unresolved. The ends were cut back, 3 bases at V and 4 bases at J, with 13 bases in the middle. The CDR3 is made up of 14 amino acids. Germline-derived CDR1 and CDR2 are SGHRS and YFSETQ. This CDR3 reads CASSYTVGGETQYF. CDR3 in DNA: TGCGCCAGCAGCTACACCGTGGGTGGAGAGACCCAGTACTTC.

The chain employs TRBV19 and TRBJ2-1; tentatively, D is TRBD2 (6 bases). The germline V and J ends were trimmed by 1 base and 4 bases, with 11 bases remaining between them. Germline V lookup: CDR1 LNHDA, CDR2 SQIVND (reference sequence). The CDR3 has 15 amino acids. CDR3 region: CASSIVGGKYNEQFF. The CDR3 nucleotides are TGTGCCAGTAGTATAGTCGGCGGGAAGTACAATGAGCAGTTCTTC.

The CDR3 is CASSDRIYSNQPQHF. Written as DNA, the CDR3 is TGTGCCAGTAGCGACAGAATTTATAGCAATCAGCCCCAGCATTTT. The V gene is TRBV19, the J gene TRBJ1-5; TRBD1 is a possible D gene (5 bases). Germline CDR1 and CDR2: LNHDA and SQIVND (reference sequence). The length of the CDR3 is 15 residues. Deletions cut 6 bases from V and 0 bases from J, with 12 bases between.

The chain is built from TRBV5-1 and TRBJ1-1; 10 bases line up with TRBD1. J was trimmed by 5 bases and V by 0 bases; bases with no gene match: 7. Germline V CDR1 and CDR2: SGHRS, YFSETQ. The CDR3 sequence is 16 residues long. The CDR3 DNA reads TGCGCCAGCAGCTTGGTGACAGGGGGCGCCGGGACTGAAGCTTTCTTT. Amino acid sequence: CASSLVTGGAGTEAFF.

V and J are TRBV5-1 and TRBJ1-1; 7 positions agree with TRBD1. CDR3 length: 14 amino acids. The germline CDR1 and CDR2 sequences are SGHRS and YFSETQ. The trim removed 2 bases at V and 1 base at J, leaving 2 bases unmatched. The CDR3 spells CASSLRTGNTEAFF. The CDR3, as DNA: TGCGCCAGCAGCTTACGGACAGGGAACACTGAAGCTTTCTTT.

The chain combines TRBV5-1 with TRBJ2-3; the match to TRBD1 covers 9 bases. Germline CDR1 SGHRS, CDR2 YFSETQ. V lost 4 bases to trimming and J lost 4 bases; unmatched junction nucleotides: 4. There are 14 residues in the CDR3. The CDR3 reads CASSTGQGPDTQYF. The CDR3 DNA is TGCGCCAGCAGCACTGGACAGGGGCCAGATACGCAGTATTTT.

The chain employs TRBV7-6 and TRBJ1-5; 7 bases fit TRBD1. CDR3 length: 14 residues. V dropped 1 base and J dropped 5; count of bases not matched to a gene: 2. Germline V gives CDR1 SGHVS, CDR2 FNYEAQ. The CDR3 nucleotides read TGTGCCAGCAGCTTAGACAGGGGTGATCAGCCCCAGCATTTT. The encoded protein is CASSLDRGDQPQHF.

The rearrangement links TRBV5-1 to TRBJ2-1, with D tentatively TRBD1 or TRBD2 (5 bases each). Germline V gene lookup returns CDR1 SGHRS and CDR2 YFSETQ. The CDR3 extends over 15 amino acids. V lost 4 bases, J lost 0 bases, and 11 bases lay in between. CDR3 in amino acids: CASSRDGSSYNEQFF. In nucleotides, the CDR3 is TGCGCCAGCAGCAGGGACGGTAGCTCCTACAATGAGCAGTTCTTC.

The gene calls are TRBV6-8 and TRBJ2-5; 10 bases map to TRBD2. From germline, CDR1 is MNHGY and CDR2 SAAAGT. V shed 5 bases and J 1 base; nucleotides not matched to a gene: 4. The CDR3 contains 15 residues. CDR3 amino acids: CASSRTSGRQETQYF. In nucleotides, the CDR3 is TGTGCCAGCAGTAGGACTAGCGGACGCCAAGAGACCCAGTACTTC.

This clone was counted only a few times. The V call is TRBV2, the J call TRBJ1-6; TRBD1 agrees at 11 bases. The V and J ends lost 3 bases and 7 bases, in that order; junction bases with no gene match: 5. In germline, CDR1 is SNHLY, CDR2 FYNNEI. This CDR3 region has 16 residues. The CDR3 loop is CASSETGQGVNSPLHF. CDR3 coding DNA: TGTGCCAGCAGTGAGACGGGACAGGGGGTGAATTCACCCCTCCACTTT. The complete variable domain, with remaining parts taken from reference TRBV2 and TRBJ1-6, reads EPEVTQTPSHQVTQMGQEVILRCVPISNHLYFYWYRQILGQKVEFLVSFYNNEISEKSEIFDDQFSVERPDGSNFTLKIRSTKLEDSAMYFCASSETGQGVNSPLHFGNGTRLTVT.

The chain links TRBV30 to TRBJ2-1, with a possible D match to TRBD2 (6 bases). The CDR3 spans 14 residues. With 2 bases removed from V and 7 bases from J, the gap between germline ends came to 15 bases. Germline CDR1 reads GTSNPN; CDR2 reads SVGIG (reference sequence). CDR3: CAWSPWAGTNEQFF. CDR3 DNA sequence: TGTGCCTGGAGTCCCTGGGCGGGAACTAATGAGCAGTTCTTC.